The TCR beta chain under discussion was sequenced for a study of blood T cells in healthy people across ages. A second about 6 to 12 cycle PCR used barcoded and J-beta primers. TCRdb reanalysed the 5' RACE reads using MiXCR and keeps one entry per CDR3 protein. The sample has over 950,000 distinct CDR3 sequences; 45% to 60% are singletons. Trimming cost V 4 bases and J 6 bases, with 19 bases left between them. CDR1 and CDR2 (germline): MGHRA, YSYEKL. The CDR3 is made up of 15 amino acids. Study-wide results and caveats: Older individuals had lower TCR beta diversity per million T cells (the decline was roughly linear).

This clonotype turned up a few times. The antigen is undetermined. Sequencing was carried out using blood. The rearrangement joins TRBV4-1 to TRBJ2-7, with D maybe TRBD1 (5 bases). This TCR was sampled from a woman aged 55-70 years in good health. CDR3 in amino acids: CASSLLGQGRIEQYF. As DNA, the CDR3 is TGCGCCAGCAGCCTCTTAGGGCAGGGTCGGATCGAGCAGTACTTC.